This is a list of T cell receptor beta chains from one sample in a study of blood T cell repertoires in COVID-19. Clones were read by immunoSEQ multiplex PCR, and TCRdb kept only the in-frame ones, dropping some. The data show about 76,000 clones, about 86% seen once. Sample: peripheral blood. These receptors were collected from a human donor in a cohort sampled during active COVID-19. The CDR3 runs from the conserved cysteine through the conserved F or W. D genes are given only for firm matches. Size is stated for part of the rows, as once, few or many counts, or as a class when the clone is expanded.

d_call: TRBD1
clone_size: -
j_call: TRBJ1-2
v_call: TRBV5-4
cdr3_aa: CASSPGQGSGYTF
cdr3_nt: TGTGCCAGCAGCCCGGGACAGGGAAGTGGCTACACCTTC

d_call: -
clone_size: few
j_call: TRBJ1-2
v_call: TRBV18
cdr3_aa: CASSPTGTSLGYGYTF
cdr3_nt: TGTGCCAGCTCACCGACCGGGACATCGCTGGGCTATGGCTACACCTTC

d_call: -
clone_size: -
j_call: TRBJ1-4
v_call: TRBV27
cdr3_aa: CASSLYGSGTNEKLFF
cdr3_nt: TGTGCCAGCAGTTTATACGGATCGGGGACTAATGAAAAACTGTTTTTT

d_call: -
clone_size: few
j_call: TRBJ1-2
v_call: TRBV6-5
cdr3_aa: CASTPGGAKVSGYTF
cdr3_nt: TGTGCCAGCACCCCGGGGGGTGCTAAGGTGTCTGGCTACACCTTC

d_call: -
clone_size: -
j_call: TRBJ2-5
v_call: TRBV5-4
cdr3_aa: CASSFFGGETQYF
cdr3_nt: TGTGCCAGCAGCTTTTTCGGAGGGGAGACCCAGTACTTC

d_call: -
clone_size: -
j_call: TRBJ1-3
v_call: TRBV30
cdr3_aa: CAWITGWNTIYF
cdr3_nt: TGTGCCTGGATTACAGGGTGGAACACCATATATTTT

d_call: -
clone_size: -
j_call: TRBJ2-3
v_call: TRBV9
cdr3_aa: CASSVVPGGTDTQYF
cdr3_nt: TGTGCCAGCAGCGTAGTTCCAGGGGGGACAGATACGCAGTATTTT

d_call: -
clone_size: -
j_call: TRBJ1-1
v_call: TRBV6-5
cdr3_aa: CASSYSDLNTEAFF
cdr3_nt: TGTGCCAGCAGTTACTCCGACTTGAACACTGAAGCTTTCTTT

d_call: TRBD1
clone_size: -
j_call: TRBJ1-1
v_call: TRBV6-2/TRBV6-3
cdr3_aa: CASSGQGAIVGTEAFF
cdr3_nt: TGTGCCAGCAGTGGACAGGGGGCAATAGTAGGCACTGAAGCTTTCTTT

d_call: TRBD1
clone_size: -
j_call: TRBJ2-7
v_call: TRBV4-3
cdr3_aa: CASSQDRAGGAYEQYF
cdr3_nt: TGCGCCAGCAGCCAAGATCGGGCAGGGGGCGCCTACGAGCAGTACTTC

d_call: -
clone_size: -
j_call: TRBJ2-1
v_call: TRBV28
cdr3_aa: CASSFRGFEQFF
cdr3_nt: TGTGCCAGCAGTTTCCGCGGGTTTGAGCAGTTCTTC

d_call: -
clone_size: -
j_call: TRBJ2-1
v_call: TRBV5-4
cdr3_aa: CASSLFQGNEQFF
cdr3_nt: TGTGCCAGCAGCTTGTTCCAGGGCAATGAGCAGTTCTTC

d_call: TRBD2
clone_size: -
j_call: TRBJ2-7
v_call: TRBV3-1/TRBV3-2
cdr3_aa: CASSQTQSGGPYEQYF
cdr3_nt: TGTGCCAGCAGCCAGACCCAAAGCGGGGGCCCCTACGAGCAGTACTTC

d_call: -
clone_size: -
j_call: TRBJ2-5
v_call: TRBV4-2
cdr3_aa: CASSQEKGVETQYF
cdr3_nt: TGTGCCAGCAGCCAAGAAAAGGGGGTCGAGACCCAGTACTTC